This passage covers 6 T cell receptor beta chains from one sample sequenced in a study of cytomegalovirus exposure and HLA in healthy donors. The PCR made use of 60 Vbeta and 13 Jbeta primers. Profiled with immunoSEQ multiplex PCR; TCRdb holds only in-frame clones, not every one. The sample carries about 130,000 clones, over 75% recorded once. The sequencing input was PBMCs. The receptors come from a male donor in good health and CMV-seropositive.

The chain recombines TRBV5-8 with TRBJ1-1; no reliable D call. The V gene lost 4 bases and the J gene lost 2 bases, with 12 bases spanning the gap. The CDR3 is made up of 14 amino acids. CDR1 is SGHTS, CDR2 YDEGEE, per germline. DNA for the CDR3: TGTGCCAGCAGCCTGAGAGGGCTAAACACTGAAGCTTTCTTT. It is translated as CASSLRGLNTEAFF.

The chain joins TRBV6-5 to TRBJ2-1; the D gene is possibly TRBD2 (7 bases). The CDR3 contains 14 residues. The germline V gene encodes CDR1 MNHEY and CDR2 SVGAGI. The CDR3 sequence is CASRGGANPREQFF. In DNA form, the CDR3 reads TGTGCTTCGAGGGGGGGGGCGAACCCGCGAGAGCAGTTCTTC.

The gene calls are TRBV25-1 and TRBJ2-3; perhaps TRBD2 as D (6 bases). This CDR3 has 16 residues. Germline V gene lookup returns CDR1 MGHDK and CDR2 SYGVNS. V dropped 8 bases and J dropped 0 bases, with 18 bases sitting between them. Here the CDR3 DNA reads TGTGCCAGCGTGGGAGCGGGTGGAACTAGCACAGATACGCAGTATTTT. Encoded protein: CASVGAGGTSTDTQYF.

This chain connects TRBV28 to TRBJ2-7; 7 nucleotides align to TRBD2. CDR3 size: 12 residues. The V gene end was trimmed by 9 bases and the J gene end by 4 bases; junction bases not matched to a gene: 6. Germline lookup yields CDR1 MDHEN and CDR2 SYDVKM. CDR3 amino acids: CASLRETYEQYF. Written as DNA, the CDR3 is TGTGCCAGTCTGCGGGAGACATACGAGCAGTACTTC.

The rearrangement joins TRBV19 to TRBJ2-5, with 11 bases matching TRBD2. With 4 bases clipped from V and 4 bases from J, the junction kept 5 bases outside the gene matches. The germline V gene has CDR1 LNHDA and CDR2 SQIVND (reference sequence). The CDR3 is 15 amino acids. CDR3 nucleotide sequence: TGTGCCAGTAGTACTCCACTAGCGGGAGTAGAGACCCAGTACTTC. The encoded protein is CASSTPLAGVETQYF.

The chain employs TRBV28 and TRBJ1-3; maybe TRBD1 (6 bases). Germline CDR1 is MDHEN and CDR2 is SYDVKM. The CDR3 contains 14 residues. With 5 bases removed from V and 4 bases from J, the gap between germline ends came to 12 bases. CDR3 in amino acids: CASSASGTGNTIYF. The CDR3 nucleotides read TGTGCCAGCAGTGCCTCCGGGACAGGAAACACCATATATTTT.